This paragraph covers one T cell receptor beta chain sequence. Its target is unknown. TCRdb re-derived calls from the RT-PCR reads in MiXCR, one entry per CDR3 protein. The table has more than 550,000 distinct CDR3 sequences, over 9% seen once. This sample was included in a study of response to subunit inactivated influenza vaccine. Study results and caveats: The authors offered the suggestion that each seasonal influenza vaccination recruits few new T cells.

Per the germline V gene, CDR1 is MNHEY and CDR2 is SVGAGI. The CDR3 spans 13 residues. Trimming pared 2 bases from V and 6 bases from J, leaving 11 bases between. The sample was also reused in another study, on T cells expressing NK-cell markers. That paper adds: UMI-tagged 5'RACE template switching yielded the TCR beta cDNA. The sequencing cohort of eight donors included seven HCMV-seropositive individuals and one seronegative individual. Dominant NKG2C+ clonotypes in roughly six donors made up roughly 1.0-7.0% of CD8+ T cells. Similarly, these clonotypes led the CD3+CD56-NKG2C+ fraction as well in a few donors.

The starting material was PBMCs from blood, obtained on the day of vaccination. This chain uses TRBV6-5 with TRBJ2-7; D is undetermined. This receptor was obtained from a man between 45 and 60 years old who received an inactivated influenza vaccine. CDR3 loop: CASSYGRSFEQYF. The CDR3 bases are TGTGCCAGCAGTTACGGGCGGTCATTCGAGCAGTACTTC.